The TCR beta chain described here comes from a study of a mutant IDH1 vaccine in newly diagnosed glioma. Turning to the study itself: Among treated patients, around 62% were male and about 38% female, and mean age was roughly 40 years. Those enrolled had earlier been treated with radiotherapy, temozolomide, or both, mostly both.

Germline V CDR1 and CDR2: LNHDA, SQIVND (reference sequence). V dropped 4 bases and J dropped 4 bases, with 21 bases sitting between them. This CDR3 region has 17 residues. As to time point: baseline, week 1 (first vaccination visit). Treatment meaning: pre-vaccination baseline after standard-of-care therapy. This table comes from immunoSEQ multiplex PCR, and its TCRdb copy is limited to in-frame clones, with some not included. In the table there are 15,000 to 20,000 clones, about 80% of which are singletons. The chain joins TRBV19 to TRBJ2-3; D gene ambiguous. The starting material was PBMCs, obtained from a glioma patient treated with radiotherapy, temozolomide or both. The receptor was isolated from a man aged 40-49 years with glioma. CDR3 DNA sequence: TGTGCCAGTAGTACCCTCCTCACCGTGGGCTCGGCAGATACGCAGTATTTT. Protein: CASSTLLTVGSADTQYF. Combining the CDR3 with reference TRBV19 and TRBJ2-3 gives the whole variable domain DGGITQSPKYLFRKEGQNVTLSCEQNLNHDAMYWYRQDPGQGLRLIYYSQIVNDFQKGDIAEGYSVSREKKESFPLTVTSAQKNPTAFYLCASSTLLTVGSADTQYFGPGTRLTVL.